The 27 T cell receptor beta chains listed next were all sequenced from one sample in a study of OX40 agonist ivuxolimab in advanced cancers. Sequenced by immunoSEQ multiplex PCR; TCRdb stores in-frame clones only, minus some. The sample contains some 52,000 clones, approximately 94% of which appear only once. The source was CD4+ or CD8+ T cells sorted from blood, collected in a trial of the OX40 agonist ivuxolimab. Receptor source: an adult with an advanced solid tumor such as melanoma, head and neck, liver or kidney cancer.

CDR3 DNA: TGCGCCAGCTATGAGACCGGGGAGACCCAGTACTTC. Its protein product is CASYETGETQYF. The rearrangement links TRBV10-2 to TRBJ2-5; D gene ambiguous. Trimming removed 8 bases from V and 5 bases from J, with 12 bases in between. Germline CDR1 WSHSY, CDR2 SAAADI. This CDR3 contains 12 residues.

The gene calls are TRBV5-6 and TRBJ2-1; no reliable D call. Germline values: CDR1 SGHDT, CDR2 YYEEEE. V was cut by 4 bases and J by 3 bases, with 5 bases left in between. The CDR3 length is 12 residues. CDR3 DNA: TGTGCCAGCAGCGACGACTACAATGAGCAGTTCTTC. This codes for CASSDDYNEQFF.

This clone counts as medium-sized. The chain links TRBV6-1 to TRBJ2-2; 9 nucleotides line up with TRBD2. Germline-derived CDR1 and CDR2 are MNHNS and SASEGT. The ends lost 1 base at V and 6 bases at J; junction bases unmatched: 9. The CDR3 length is 17 residues. DNA of the CDR3: TGTGCCAGCAGTGAAGGGGTGGGAGCGGGAGGTCCCGGGGAGCTGTTTTTT. Its translation is CASSEGVGAGGPGELFF.

This chain connects TRBV4-1 to TRBJ2-1, with TRBD2 identical over 9 bases. Germline trimming cut 1 base from V and 7 bases from J; bases unmatched to any gene: 14. The germline V gene has CDR1 MGHRA and CDR2 YSYEKL. This CDR3 has 18 amino acids. Here the CDR3 DNA reads TGCGCCAGCAGCCAAGGGGCGGGACTAGCCATTTCCAAAAATGAGCAGTTCTTC. Protein: CASSQGAGLAISKNEQFF.

The CDR3 spells CASSDQKGTDTQYF. For the CDR3, the DNA is TGTGCCAGCAGTGACCAGAAGGGGACAGATACGCAGTATTTT. V gene TRBV2 combines with J gene TRBJ2-3; possibly TRBD1 for D (5 bases). The CDR3 covers 14 residues. CDR1 is SNHLY and CDR2 is FYNNEI in the germline V gene. With 3 bases removed from V and 3 bases from J, the gap between germline ends came to 10 bases.

The rearrangement uses TRBV7-8 and TRBJ2-3; possible D gene TRBD1, 5 bases. The V gene's germline CDR1 is SGHVS and CDR2 FQNEAQ. The CDR3 has 13 residues. Trimming took off 8 bases at V and 3 bases at J, with 12 bases between the two ends. As DNA, the CDR3 is TGTGCCAGCGATGACAGATTTACAGATACGCAGTATTTT. It codes for CASDDRFTDTQYF.

The chain uses TRBV9 and TRBJ2-3, with 7 bases aligning to TRBD1. This CDR3 is built from 15 residues. V shed 0 bases, J shed 2 bases, and the junction held 3 bases outside the gene matches. Germline V gives CDR1 SGDLS, CDR2 YYNGEE. CDR3 residues: CASSVEGTDTDTQYF. The CDR3 DNA is TGTGCCAGCAGCGTAGAGGGGACAGACACAGATACGCAGTATTTT.

The chain combines TRBV28 with TRBJ2-3, with a possible D match to TRBD1 (5 bases). From germline, CDR1 is MDHEN and CDR2 SYDVKM. V lost 5 bases, J lost 5 bases, and 20 bases lay in between. The CDR3 runs 16 residues. Here the CDR3 reads CASSTSWGSFGDTQYF. CDR3 bases: TGTGCCAGCAGTACCTCCTGGGGCTCCTTCGGAGATACGCAGTATTTT.

The rearrangement uses TRBV28 and TRBJ2-5, with 9 bases lining up with TRBD1. The germline CDR1 and CDR2 sequences are MDHEN and SYDVKM. V lost 3 bases and J lost 5; bases outside the gene matches: 10. This CDR3 is built from 16 residues. The CDR3 here is CASSFPETGGIETQYF. CDR3 coding DNA: TGTGCCAGCAGTTTCCCGGAGACAGGGGGGATTGAGACCCAGTACTTC.

V and J are TRBV9 and TRBJ2-7, with 9 positions matching TRBD2. J was trimmed by 2 bases and V by 2 bases; bases with no gene match: 5. CDR1 is SGDLS, CDR2 YYNGEE, per germline. The CDR3 length is 15 residues. CDR3 sequence reads: CASSVTSGFTYEQYF. The CDR3 DNA reads as TGTGCCAGCAGCGTTACTAGCGGGTTTACCTACGAGCAGTACTTC.

The chain uses TRBV7-9 and TRBJ2-1, with 9 bases matching TRBD1. Trimming took 1 base from V and 7 from J; bases not matched to a gene: 11. CDR3 size: 17 residues. The germline V gene encodes CDR1 SEHNR and CDR2 FQNEAQ (reference sequence). The CDR3 region is CASSLGGAYRGPNEQFF. The CDR3 nucleotides are TGTGCCAGCAGCTTAGGCGGGGCTTACAGGGGGCCGAATGAGCAGTTCTTC.

This rearrangement joins TRBV30 to TRBJ1-1; 11 nucleotides align to TRBD1. Trimming cost V 6 bases and J 3 bases; bases outside gene matches: 3. The CDR3 is 13 residues long. Per the germline V gene, CDR1 is GTSNPN and CDR2 is SVGIG (reference sequence). CDR3 loop: CACRDRGDTEAFF. DNA of the CDR3: TGTGCCTGCCGGGACAGGGGGGACACTGAAGCTTTCTTT.

This chain connects TRBV6-5 to TRBJ2-7; 8 bases fit TRBD1. The CDR3 has 14 amino acids. V lost 0 bases and J lost 6; bases outside the gene matches: 4. CDR1 is MNHEY, CDR2 SVGAGI, per germline. The CDR3 bases are TGTGCCAGCAGTTACTCAGGACAGGGCATCGAGCAGTACTTC. Translating gives CASSYSGQGIEQYF.

Comments on this clone: The junction and the germline gene differ at one end; a read error may be behind it. Other DNA sequences in the same sample also yield this CDR3. This chain uses TRBV5-1 with TRBJ2-7; no reliable D call. The germline gives CDR1 SGHRS, CDR2 YFSETQ. The CDR3 is made up of 13 amino acids. The CDR3 spells CASSLETRYEQYF. CDR3 nucleotide sequence: TGCGCCAGCAGCTTGGAGACTCGCTACGAGCAATACTTC.

This sequence joins TRBV25-1 and TRBJ2-5; D unresolved. CDR3 length equals 14 residues. V lost 5 bases and J 5 bases, leaving 15 bases between the germline ends. CDR1 is MGHDK and CDR2 is SYGVNS in the germline V gene. Written as DNA, the CDR3 is TGTGCCAGCAGTCCTCCCGCTAGGCTGGAGACCCAGTACTTC. Its protein is CASSPPARLETQYF.

The rearrangement joins TRBV28 to TRBJ2-7; D may match TRBD1 or TRBD2 (7 bases each). This CDR3 has 16 residues. Per germline, CDR1 MDHEN and CDR2 SYDVKM. Trimming stripped 2 bases from V and 6 bases from J, with 20 bases between. The CDR3 region is CASSLLRGQPGGEQYF. Here the CDR3 DNA reads TGTGCCAGCAGTTTACTCCGGGGACAGCCGGGGGGCGAGCAGTACTTC.

The chain recombines TRBV7-9 with TRBJ1-2; D is unresolved. The CDR3 length is 15 residues. Germline V gene sequence: CDR1 SEHNR, CDR2 FQNEAQ (reference sequence). V gave up 6 bases and J gave up 4 bases, with 18 bases separating them. The CDR3 DNA is TGTGCCAGCAGTACCGGGCCCCTCTCGTTCTATGGCTACACCTTC. Residues: CASSTGPLSFYGYTF.

V usage is TRBV28 and J usage is TRBJ1-5; D is uncertain. V was clipped by 3 bases and J by 3 bases, with 9 bases between them. Germline V gene sequence: CDR1 MDHEN, CDR2 SYDVKM. This CDR3 region has 14 residues. CDR3 nucleotides: TGTGCCAGCAGTTTCGGTGGGGTCAATCAGCCCCAGCATTTT. Protein: CASSFGGVNQPQHF. The full variable domain, completed using reference TRBV28 and TRBJ1-5, is DVKVTQSSRYLVKRTGEKVFLECVQDMDHENMFWYRQDPGLGLRLIYFSYDVKMKEKGDIPEGYSVSREKKERFSLILESASTNQTSMYLCASSFGGVNQPQHFGDGTRLSIL.

The chain employs TRBV10-2 and TRBJ1-1, with 9 positions matching TRBD1. Germline V gene lookup returns CDR1 WSHSY and CDR2 SAAADI. Trimming took 5 bases from V and 0 from J; bases not matched to a gene: 4. The CDR3 is made up of 15 amino acids. CDR3 coding DNA: TGCGCCAGCAGTCGGGACAGGGCGTTGAACACTGAAGCTTTCTTT. Translating it yields CASSRDRALNTEAFF.

The gene calls are TRBV6-5 and TRBJ1-2; no clear D. Trimming shortened V by 5 bases and J by 4 bases, and 11 bases separated the two germline ends. Germline assignment: CDR1 MNHEY and CDR2 SVGAGI. The CDR3 runs to 13 residues. The CDR3 nucleotides are TGTGCCAGCAGTACCGATGCGATCTATGGCTACACCTTC. Translating gives CASSTDAIYGYTF.

This clone was counted a few times. The J gene is TRBJ2-3, the V gene TRBV9; 12 nucleotides align to TRBD2. This CDR3 has 18 amino acids. The V and J ends lost 4 bases and 1 base, in that order; junction bases with no gene match: 10. The V gene's germline CDR1 is SGDLS and CDR2 YYNGEE. The CDR3 DNA sequence: TGTGCCAGCAGCTCCCCCCGGACTAGCGGGATGGGCACAGATACGCAGTATTTT. Translation: CASSSPRTSGMGTDTQYF.

This clone was detected only once. The chain carries TRBV11-2 and TRBJ2-3, with D unresolved. This CDR3 spans 16 amino acids. The V and J ends lost 1 base and 2 bases respectively, with 13 bases between them. CDR1 is SGHAT, CDR2 FQNNGV, per germline. The CDR3: CASSLVHGRITDTQYF. Here the CDR3 DNA reads TGTGCCAGCAGCTTAGTGCATGGGCGGATCACAGATACGCAGTATTTT.

This chain links TRBV9 with TRBJ2-3; tentative D call: TRBD1 (5 bases). This CDR3 has 16 amino acids. V was pared by 0 bases and J by 3 bases, with 14 bases between. The germline CDR1 and CDR2 sequences are SGDLS and YYNGEE. CDR3 loop: CASSVGGEVGTDTQYF. CDR3 DNA: TGTGCCAGCAGCGTAGGGGGCGAGGTGGGAACAGATACGCAGTATTTT.

This chain connects TRBV7-9 to TRBJ2-1; 8 bases are shared with TRBD1. Germline assignment: CDR1 SEHNR and CDR2 FQNEAQ (reference sequence). CDR3 size: 16 residues. The V and J ends lost 4 bases and 0 bases, in that order; junction bases with no gene match: 5. CDR3 in DNA: TGTGCCAGCAGCTACCGGACAGGGAGCTCCTACAATGAGCAGTTCTTC. It encodes CASSYRTGSSYNEQFF.

This chain links TRBV21-1 with TRBJ2-7; TRBD1, the table's D call, was not compared with the DNA. TRBV21-1 is an annotated pseudogene. CDR3 size: 12 residues. The CDR3 reads CASTPRVYEQYF. The CDR3 DNA is TGTGCCAGCACACCCAGGGTTTACGAGCAGTACTTC.

The chain is built from TRBV11-2 and TRBJ2-1; weak D call: TRBD2 (6 bases). The CDR3 length is 14 residues. Trimming left V 1 base short and J 3 bases short, with 7 bases between. In germline, CDR1 is SGHAT, CDR2 FQNNGV. The CDR3 loop is CASSLASDYNEQFF. CDR3 bases: TGTGCCAGCAGCTTAGCTAGCGACTACAATGAGCAGTTCTTC.

The chain joins TRBV11-2 to TRBJ2-1, with 7 bases fitting TRBD2. The CDR3 length is 16 residues. Germline lookup yields CDR1 SGHAT and CDR2 FQNNGV. After removal of 3 bases from V and 0 bases from J, the junction contained 5 bases not matched to a gene. The CDR3 DNA follows: TGTGCCAGCAGCTTGAGCGGGGCGAGCTCCTACAATGAGCAGTTCTTC. Protein sequence: CASSLSGASSYNEQFF.